These 6 T cell receptor beta chains originate from one sample sequenced in a study of cytomegalovirus exposure and HLA in healthy donors. The PCR was carried out with 60 Vbeta primers and 13 Jbeta primers. Generated by immunoSEQ multiplex PCR, the TCRdb table keeps only in-frame clones and is missing some. The top ten clones hold around 5.9% of a sample with under 150,000 clones, 70% to 80% of them seen once. The specimen was PBMCs. These receptors originate from a woman in her thirties or forties in good health and CMV-seropositive.

The CDR3 here is CASSGGSFYQPQHF. The CDR3, as DNA: TGTGCCAGCAGTGGAGGTAGCTTTTATCAGCCCCAGCATTTT. V and J are TRBV2 and TRBJ1-5; no reliable D call. Trimming removed 4 bases at V and 5 bases at J, with 12 bases between. Germline V CDR1 and CDR2: SNHLY, FYNNEI. The CDR3 extends over 14 amino acids.

The chain carries TRBV9 and TRBJ2-1; D call uncertain. The CDR3 length is 13 residues. Germline CDR1 and CDR2: SGDLS and YYNGEE. The V end was cut by 5 bases, the J end by 9 bases, with 15 bases between. The CDR3 DNA sequence: TGTGCCAGCAGTGAACAGACCGTGAGTGAGCAGTTCTTC. Protein: CASSEQTVSEQFF.

The rearrangement joins TRBV7-9 to TRBJ1-4, with 7 bases fitting TRBD1. V was pared by 5 bases and J by 4 bases, with 4 bases of the junction left unmatched. The CDR3 loop spans 14 amino acids. Germline V gives CDR1 SEHNR, CDR2 FQNEAQ (reference sequence). The CDR3, as DNA: TGTGCCAGCAGCCCACAGGGGAGTAATGAAAAACTGTTTTTT. Protein sequence: CASSPQGSNEKLFF.

The chain is built from TRBV5-1 and TRBJ2-3; 11 nucleotides line up with TRBD2. The germline V gene encodes CDR1 SGHRS and CDR2 YFSETQ. The CDR3 runs to 16 residues. V gave up 2 bases and J gave up 3 bases; unmatched junction bases: 5. The CDR3 bases are TGCGCCAGCAGCTTAGCTAGCGGGAGGATAACAGATACGCAGTATTTT. Amino acids: CASSLASGRITDTQYF. The entire variable domain, with the rest obtained from reference TRBV5-1 and TRBJ2-3, is as follows: KAGVTQTPRYLIKTRGQQVTLSCSPISGHRSVSWYQQTPGQGLQFLFEYFSETQRNKGNFPGRFSGRQFSNSRSEMNVSTLELGDSALYLCASSLASGRITDTQYFGPGTRLTVL.

The chain is built from TRBV7-3 and TRBJ2-1; 8 bases map to TRBD2. The CDR3 is made up of 15 amino acids. CDR1 and CDR2 from the germline V gene are SGHTA and FQGTGA. After removal of 5 bases from V and 4 bases from J, the junction contained 7 bases not matched to a gene. The CDR3 spells CASSLLSGSYNEQFF. The CDR3 region has the DNA TGTGCCAGCAGCCTCCTGAGCGGGAGTTACAATGAGCAGTTCTTC.

The chain links TRBV5-6 to TRBJ2-1, with 10 bases that match TRBD2. V shed 2 bases and J 8 bases; nucleotides not matched to a gene: 10. CDR3 length: 16 amino acids. The germline V gene encodes CDR1 SGHDT and CDR2 YYEEEE. CDR3 loop: CASSFPSGRGRHEQFF. Here the CDR3 DNA reads TGTGCCAGCAGCTTCCCAAGCGGGAGGGGGCGTCATGAGCAGTTCTTC.